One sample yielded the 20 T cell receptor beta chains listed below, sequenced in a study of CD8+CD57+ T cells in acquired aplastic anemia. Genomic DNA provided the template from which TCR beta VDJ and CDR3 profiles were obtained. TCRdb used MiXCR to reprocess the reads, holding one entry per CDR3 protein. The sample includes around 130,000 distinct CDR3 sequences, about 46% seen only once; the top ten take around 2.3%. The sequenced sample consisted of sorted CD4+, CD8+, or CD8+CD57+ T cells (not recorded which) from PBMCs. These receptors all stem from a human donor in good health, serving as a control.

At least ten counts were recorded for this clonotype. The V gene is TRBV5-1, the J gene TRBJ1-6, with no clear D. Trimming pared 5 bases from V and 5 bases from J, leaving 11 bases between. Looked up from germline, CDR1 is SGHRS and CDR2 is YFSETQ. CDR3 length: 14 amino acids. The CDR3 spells CASSFDPNNSPLHF. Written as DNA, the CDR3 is TGCGCCAGCAGTTTCGACCCCAATAATTCACCCCTCCACTTT.

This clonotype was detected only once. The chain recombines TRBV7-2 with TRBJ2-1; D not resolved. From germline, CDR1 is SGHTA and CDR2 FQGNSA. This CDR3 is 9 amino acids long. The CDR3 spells CDQDNEQFF. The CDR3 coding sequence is TGTGATCAAGACAATGAGCAGTTCTTC.

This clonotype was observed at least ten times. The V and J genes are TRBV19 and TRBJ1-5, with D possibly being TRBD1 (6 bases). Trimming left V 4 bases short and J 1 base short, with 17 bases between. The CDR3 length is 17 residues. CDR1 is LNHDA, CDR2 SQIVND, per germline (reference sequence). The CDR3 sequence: CASSTGTFLGSNQPQHF. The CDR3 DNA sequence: TGTGCCAGTAGTACCGGGACATTCTTGGGGAGCAATCAGCCCCAGCATTTT.

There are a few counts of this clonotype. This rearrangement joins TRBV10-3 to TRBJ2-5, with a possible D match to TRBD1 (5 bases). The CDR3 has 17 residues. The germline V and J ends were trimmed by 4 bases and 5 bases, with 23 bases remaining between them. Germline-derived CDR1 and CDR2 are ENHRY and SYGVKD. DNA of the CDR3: TGTGCCATCAGTGCCGGGTGGGCAGGGTCCAAGTCGGAGACCCAGTACTTC. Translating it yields CAISAGWAGSKSETQYF.

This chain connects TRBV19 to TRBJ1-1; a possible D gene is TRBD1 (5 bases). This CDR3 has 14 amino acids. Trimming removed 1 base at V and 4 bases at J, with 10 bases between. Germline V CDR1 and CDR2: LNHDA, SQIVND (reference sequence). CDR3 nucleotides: TGTGCCAGTAGTATAGGACAGAGGGGCACTGAAGCTTTCTTT. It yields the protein CASSIGQRGTEAFF. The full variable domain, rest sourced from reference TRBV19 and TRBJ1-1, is DGGITQSPKYLFRKEGQNVTLSCEQNLNHDAMYWYRQDPGQGLRLIYYSQIVNDFQKGDIAEGYSVSREKKESFPLTVTSAQKNPTAFYLCASSIGQRGTEAFFGQGTRLTVV.

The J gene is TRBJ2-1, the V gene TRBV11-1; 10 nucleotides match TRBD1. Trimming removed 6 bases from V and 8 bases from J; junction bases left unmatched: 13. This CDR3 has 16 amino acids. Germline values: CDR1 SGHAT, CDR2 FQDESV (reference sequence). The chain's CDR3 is CASSLLDRGVKDEQFF. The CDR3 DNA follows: TGTGCCAGCAGTTTATTGGACAGGGGGGTCAAGGATGAGCAGTTCTTC.

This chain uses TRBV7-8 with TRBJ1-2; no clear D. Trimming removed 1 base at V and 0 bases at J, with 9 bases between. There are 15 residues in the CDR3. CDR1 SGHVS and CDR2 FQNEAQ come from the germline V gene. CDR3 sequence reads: CASSLGKGPNYGYTF. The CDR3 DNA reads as TGTGCCAGCAGCTTAGGCAAAGGACCTAACTATGGCTACACCTTC. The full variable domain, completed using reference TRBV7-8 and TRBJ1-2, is GAGVSQSPRYKVAKRGQDVALRCDPISGHVSLFWYQQALGQGPEFLTYFQNEAQLDKSGLPSDRFFAERPEGSVSTLKIQRTQQEDSAVYLCASSLGKGPNYGYTFGSGTRLTVV.

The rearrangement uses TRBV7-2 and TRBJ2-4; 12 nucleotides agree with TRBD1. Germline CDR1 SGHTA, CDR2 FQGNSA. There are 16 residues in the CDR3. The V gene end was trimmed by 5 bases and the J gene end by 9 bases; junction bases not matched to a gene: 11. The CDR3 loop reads CASSRTWDRGQVIQYF. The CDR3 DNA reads TGTGCCAGCAGCCGAACCTGGGACAGGGGGCAAGTCATTCAGTACTTC.

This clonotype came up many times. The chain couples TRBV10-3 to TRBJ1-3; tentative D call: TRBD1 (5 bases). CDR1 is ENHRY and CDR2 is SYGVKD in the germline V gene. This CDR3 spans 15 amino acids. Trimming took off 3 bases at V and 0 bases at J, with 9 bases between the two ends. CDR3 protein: CAISDDSSSGNTIYF. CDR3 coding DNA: TGTGCCATCAGTGATGACAGCAGCTCTGGAAACACCATATATTTT.

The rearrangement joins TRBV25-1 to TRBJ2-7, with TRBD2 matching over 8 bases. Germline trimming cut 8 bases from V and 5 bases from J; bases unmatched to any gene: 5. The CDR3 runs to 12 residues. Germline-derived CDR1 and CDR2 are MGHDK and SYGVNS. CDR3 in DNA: TGTGCCAGCTCGGGGGGGCAACACGAGCAGTACTTC. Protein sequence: CASSGGQHEQYF.

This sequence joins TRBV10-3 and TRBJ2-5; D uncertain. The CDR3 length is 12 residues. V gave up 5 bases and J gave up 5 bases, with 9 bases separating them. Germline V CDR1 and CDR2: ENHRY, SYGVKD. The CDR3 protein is CAISTGWETQYF. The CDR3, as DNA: TGTGCCATCAGTACCGGCTGGGAGACCCAGTACTTC.

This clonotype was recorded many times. The CDR3 sequence is CATSRDLSDTQYF. CDR3 in DNA: TGTGCCACCAGCAGAGATTTGTCAGATACGCAGTATTTT. This sequence joins TRBV15 and TRBJ2-3; D remains unclear. Germline V gene lookup returns CDR1 LNHNV and CDR2 YYDKDF (reference sequence). CDR3 size: 13 residues. V lost 0 bases and J lost 4, with 5 bases in between.

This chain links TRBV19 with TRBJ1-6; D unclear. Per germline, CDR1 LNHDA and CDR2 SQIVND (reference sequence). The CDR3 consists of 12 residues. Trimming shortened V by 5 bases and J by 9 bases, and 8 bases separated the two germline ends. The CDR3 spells CASSSGLSPLHF. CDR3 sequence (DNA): TGTGCCAGTAGTTCCGGGCTTTCACCCCTCCACTTT.

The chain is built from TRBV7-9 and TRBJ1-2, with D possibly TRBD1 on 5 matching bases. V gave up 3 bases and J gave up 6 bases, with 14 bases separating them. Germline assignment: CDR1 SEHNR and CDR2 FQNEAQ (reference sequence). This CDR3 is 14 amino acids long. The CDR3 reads CASSFQTIRDGYTF. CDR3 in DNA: TGTGCCAGCAGCTTTCAGACGATCAGGGATGGCTACACCTTC.

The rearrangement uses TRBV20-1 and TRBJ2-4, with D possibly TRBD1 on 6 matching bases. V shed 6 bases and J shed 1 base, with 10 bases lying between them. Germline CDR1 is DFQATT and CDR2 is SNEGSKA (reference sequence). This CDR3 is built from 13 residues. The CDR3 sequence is CSANRVAKNIQYF. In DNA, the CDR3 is TGCAGTGCGAACAGGGTGGCCAAAAACATTCAGTACTTC.

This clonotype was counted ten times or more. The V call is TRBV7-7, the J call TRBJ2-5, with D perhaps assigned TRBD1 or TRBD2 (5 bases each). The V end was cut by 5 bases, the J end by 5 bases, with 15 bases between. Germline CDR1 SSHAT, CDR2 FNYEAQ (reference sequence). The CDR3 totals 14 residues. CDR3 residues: CASSTAPGTETQYF. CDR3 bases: TGTGCCAGCAGCACCGCCCCAGGGACGGAGACCCAGTACTTC.

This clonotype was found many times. CDR3 residues: CASSLGGEGETQYF. CDR3 DNA sequence: TGCGCCAGCAGCTTGGGGGGCGAGGGAGAGACCCAGTACTTC. This sequence joins TRBV5-1 and TRBJ2-5; D tentatively fits TRBD1 or TRBD2 (5 bases each). Germline CDR1 reads SGHRS; CDR2 reads YFSETQ. Trimming pared 0 bases from V and 4 bases from J, leaving 10 bases between. The CDR3 is made up of 14 amino acids.

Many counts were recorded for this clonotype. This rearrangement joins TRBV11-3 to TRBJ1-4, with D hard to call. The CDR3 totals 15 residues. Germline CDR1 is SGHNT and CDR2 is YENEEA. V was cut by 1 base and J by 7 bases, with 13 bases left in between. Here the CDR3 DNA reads TGTGCCAGCAGCTTAGGAGGGTCGGACGGTGAAAAACTGTTTTTT. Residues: CASSLGGSDGEKLFF.

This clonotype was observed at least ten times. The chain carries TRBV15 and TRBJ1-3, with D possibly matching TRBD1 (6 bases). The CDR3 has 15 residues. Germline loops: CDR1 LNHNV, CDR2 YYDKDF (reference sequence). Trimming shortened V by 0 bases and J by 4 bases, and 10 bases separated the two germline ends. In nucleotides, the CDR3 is TGTGCCACCAGCAGAGATTACGGGACAGGAAACACCATATATTTT. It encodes CATSRDYGTGNTIYF.

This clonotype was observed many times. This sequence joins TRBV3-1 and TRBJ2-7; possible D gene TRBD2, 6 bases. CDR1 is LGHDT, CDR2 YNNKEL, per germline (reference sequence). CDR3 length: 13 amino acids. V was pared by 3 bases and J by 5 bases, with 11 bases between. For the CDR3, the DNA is TGTGCCAGCAGCCACGGGGGTAGGGACGAGCAGTACTTC. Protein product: CASSHGGRDEQYF.